This T cell receptor (beta chain) was found in a study of blood T cell repertoires in COVID-19. The CDR3 is made up of 13 amino acids. With 1 base clipped from V and 8 bases from J, the junction kept 4 bases outside the gene matches. Germline CDR1 and CDR2: SQVTM and ANQGSEA. The repertoire was sequenced with immunoSEQ multiplex PCR; TCRdb's copy has only in-frame clones and lacks some. In the table there are hundreds of thousands of clones, around 84% of which are singletons. This clone was seen just once. Material for sequencing was PBMCs or T cells enriched from blood (not recorded which). This receptor was obtained from a man aged 25-40 years with acute COVID-19. This chain links TRBV29-1 with TRBJ1-4; TRBD1 aligns across 7 bases. The CDR3 sequence is CSVEAQGLEKLFF. The DNA for the CDR3 is TGCAGCGTTGAAGCACAGGGGCTGGAAAAACTGTTTTTT.